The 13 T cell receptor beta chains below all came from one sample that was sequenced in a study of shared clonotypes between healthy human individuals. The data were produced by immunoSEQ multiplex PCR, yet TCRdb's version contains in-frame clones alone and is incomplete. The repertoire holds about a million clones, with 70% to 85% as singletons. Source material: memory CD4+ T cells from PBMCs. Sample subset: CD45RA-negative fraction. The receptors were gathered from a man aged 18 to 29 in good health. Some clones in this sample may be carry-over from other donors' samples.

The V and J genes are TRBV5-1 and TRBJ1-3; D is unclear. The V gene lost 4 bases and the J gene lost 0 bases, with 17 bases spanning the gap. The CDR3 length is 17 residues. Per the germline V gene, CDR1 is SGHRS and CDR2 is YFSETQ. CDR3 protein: CASSPLPDGSSGNTIYF. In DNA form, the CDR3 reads TGCGCCAGCAGCCCCCTTCCCGACGGAAGCTCTGGAAACACCATATATTTT. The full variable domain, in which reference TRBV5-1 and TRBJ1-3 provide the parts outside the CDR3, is KAGVTQTPRYLIKTRGQQVTLSCSPISGHRSVSWYQQTPGQGLQFLFEYFSETQRNKGNFPGRFSGRQFSNSRSEMNVSTLELGDSALYLCASSPLPDGSSGNTIYFGEGSWLTVV.

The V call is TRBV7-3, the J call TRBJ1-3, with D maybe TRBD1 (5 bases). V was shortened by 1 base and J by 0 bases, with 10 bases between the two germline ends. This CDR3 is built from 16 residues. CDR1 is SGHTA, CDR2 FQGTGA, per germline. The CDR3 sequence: CASSLMGPSSGNTIYF. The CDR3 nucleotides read TGTGCCAGCAGCTTAATGGGACCGAGCTCTGGAAACACCATATATTTT.

The CDR3 DNA reads TGCGCCAGCAGCCCCGGTGAAGCAGATACGCAGTATTTT. Its protein product is CASSPGEADTQYF. V usage is TRBV5-1 and J usage is TRBJ2-3; D is uncertain. Germline V CDR1 and CDR2: SGHRS, YFSETQ. The CDR3 is 13 amino acids. Trimming removed 4 bases from V and 4 bases from J, with 10 bases in between.

The CDR3 reads CASSLLDSNTEAFF. The CDR3 DNA reads as TGCGCCAGCAGCCTCCTGGACTCGAACACTGAAGCTTTCTTT. The V and J genes are TRBV5-1 and TRBJ1-1; D is undetermined. Germline values: CDR1 SGHRS, CDR2 YFSETQ. The V gene lost 4 bases and the J gene lost 1 base, with 11 bases spanning the gap. The CDR3 is made up of 14 amino acids.

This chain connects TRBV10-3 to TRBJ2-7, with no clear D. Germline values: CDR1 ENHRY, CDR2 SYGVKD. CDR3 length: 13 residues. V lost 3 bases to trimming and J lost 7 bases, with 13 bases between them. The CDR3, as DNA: TGTGCCATCAGTGACTCCTTCGTAGGTGAGCAGTACTTC. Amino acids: CAISDSFVGEQYF.

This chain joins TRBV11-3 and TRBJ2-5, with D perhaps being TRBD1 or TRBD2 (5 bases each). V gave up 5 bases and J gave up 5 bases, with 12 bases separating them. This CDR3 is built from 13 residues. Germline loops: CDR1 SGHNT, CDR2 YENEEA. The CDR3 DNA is TGTGCCAGCAGCCCCAGGTGGGGGGAGACCCAGTACTTC. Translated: CASSPRWGETQYF.

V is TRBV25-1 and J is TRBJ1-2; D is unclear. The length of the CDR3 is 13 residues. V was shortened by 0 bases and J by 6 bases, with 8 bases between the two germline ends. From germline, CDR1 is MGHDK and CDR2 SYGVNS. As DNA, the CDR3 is TGTGCCAGCAGTGAATATTCCGGGGATGGCTACACCTTC. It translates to CASSEYSGDGYTF.

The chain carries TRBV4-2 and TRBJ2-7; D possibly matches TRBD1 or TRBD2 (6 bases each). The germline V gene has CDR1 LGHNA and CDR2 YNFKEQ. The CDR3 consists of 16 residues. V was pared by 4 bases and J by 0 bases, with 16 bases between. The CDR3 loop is CASSPPYRGPSYEQYF. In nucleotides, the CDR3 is TGTGCCAGCAGCCCTCCTTATCGGGGGCCCTCCTACGAGCAGTACTTC.

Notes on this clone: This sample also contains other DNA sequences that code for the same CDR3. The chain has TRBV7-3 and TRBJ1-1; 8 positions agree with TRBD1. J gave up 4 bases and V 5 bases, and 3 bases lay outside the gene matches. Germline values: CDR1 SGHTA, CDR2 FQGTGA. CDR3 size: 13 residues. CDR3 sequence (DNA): TGTGCCAGCAGCGCACAGGGGGGCACTGAAGCTTTCTTT. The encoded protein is CASSAQGGTEAFF.

CDR3 sequence: CASRLGRDRAYNEQFF. CDR3 nucleotide sequence: TGTGCAAGTCGCTTAGGAAGGGACAGGGCATACAATGAGCAGTTCTTC. This sequence joins TRBV12-2 and TRBJ2-1; TRBD1 was called by the table and not checked on the DNA. TRBV12-2 is a pseudogene locus. The CDR3 is 16 residues long.

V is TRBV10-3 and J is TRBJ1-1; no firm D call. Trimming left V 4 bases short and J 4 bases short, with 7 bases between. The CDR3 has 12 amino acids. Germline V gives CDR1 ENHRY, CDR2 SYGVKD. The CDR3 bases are TGTGCCATCAGTGCAGGACCCACTGAAGCTTTCTTT. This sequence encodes CAISAGPTEAFF.

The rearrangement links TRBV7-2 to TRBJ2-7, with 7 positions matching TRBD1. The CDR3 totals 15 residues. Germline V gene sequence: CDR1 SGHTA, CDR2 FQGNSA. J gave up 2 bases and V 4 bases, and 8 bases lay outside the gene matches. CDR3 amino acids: CASSYDRVRTYEQYF. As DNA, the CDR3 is TGTGCCAGCAGCTACGACAGGGTCCGAACCTACGAGCAGTACTTC.

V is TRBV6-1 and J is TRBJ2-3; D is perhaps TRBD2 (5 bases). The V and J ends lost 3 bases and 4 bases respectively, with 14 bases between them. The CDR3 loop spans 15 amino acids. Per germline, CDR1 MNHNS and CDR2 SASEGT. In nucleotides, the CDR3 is TGTGCCAGCAGTGAGGCTAGCTCTTCTGCAGATACGCAGTATTTT. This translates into CASSEASSSADTQYF.